The 15 T cell receptor beta chains given below trace back to one sample, sequenced in a study of neurological immune-mediated disorders. TCRdb re-called the 5' RACE reads through MiXCR, storing one row per CDR3 protein. This table has fewer than 50,000 distinct CDR3 sequences, about 14% appearing once. Sample: CD4+ T cells from blood. These receptors were taken from a woman aged 55-75 years with HTLV-1-associated myelopathy (HAM/TSP).

This clonotype was recorded many times. The chain is built from TRBV12-3 or TRBV12-4 and TRBJ2-3; 10 bases are shared with TRBD2. Trimming removed 4 bases from V and 0 bases from J; junction bases left unmatched: 7. The CDR3 runs to 17 residues. The CDR3, as DNA: TGTGCCAGCAGTTCCTTACTAGCGGGGCCCAGCACAGATACGCAGTATTTT. Translating it yields CASSSLLAGPSTDTQYF.

This clonotype was observed at least ten times. The chain uses TRBV2 and TRBJ1-4; no firm D call. The CDR3 is 13 residues long. CDR1 and CDR2 from the germline V gene are SNHLY and FYNNEI. V was shortened by 6 bases and J by 2 bases, with 7 bases between the two germline ends. The CDR3 is CASRAGTNEKLFF. CDR3 nucleotide sequence: TGTGCCAGCAGGGCCGGGACTAATGAAAAACTGTTTTTT.

Turning to this clonotype: This may be a read error: a much more frequent sequence differs by one nucleotide. The chain has TRBV18 and TRBJ2-5; 7 bases are a match to TRBD2. CDR3 length: 15 residues. From germline, CDR1 is KGHSH and CDR2 LQKENI. Losses at the gene ends were 2 bases for V and 3 bases for J; bases not matched to a gene: 6. CDR3 coding DNA: TGTGCCAGCTCACCAACATCTAGCGGAAAAGAGACCCAGTACTTC. Translation gives CASSPTSSGKETQYF.

This clonotype was recorded at least ten times. V and J are TRBV29-1 and TRBJ1-2, with 7 bases fitting TRBD1. Trimming at V came to 3 bases and at J to 4 bases, leaving 8 bases not matched to a gene. From germline, CDR1 is SQVTM and CDR2 ANQGSEA. CDR3 length: 14 residues. CDR3 in amino acids: CSVDEGGAGYGYTF. Written as DNA, the CDR3 is TGCAGCGTTGATGAAGGGGGCGCGGGCTATGGCTACACCTTC.

This clonotype has ten or more counts. The chain has TRBV30 and TRBJ2-7, with D perhaps matching TRBD1 (6 bases). The germline gives CDR1 GTSNPN, CDR2 SVGIG (reference sequence). The CDR3 extends over 16 amino acids. V was shortened by 2 bases and J by 4 bases, with 21 bases between the two germline ends. The CDR3 region is CAWSSTHTGLSYEQYF. The CDR3 DNA reads TGTGCCTGGAGTTCCACACATACAGGGTTAAGTTACGAGCAGTACTTC. The whole variable domain, remainder taken from reference TRBV30 and TRBJ2-7, is SQTIHQWPATLVQPVGSPLSLECTVEGTSNPNLYWYRQAAGRGLQLLFYSVGIGQISSEVPQNLSASRPQDRQFILSSKKLLLSDSGFYLCAWSSTHTGLSYEQYFGPGTRLTVT.

The table lists this clonotype with many counts. The rearrangement links TRBV5-1 to TRBJ2-4; TRBD1 or TRBD2 may be the D gene (5 bases each). V lost 6 bases and J 5 bases, leaving 21 bases between the germline ends. This CDR3 comprises 16 residues. Germline CDR1 reads SGHRS; CDR2 reads YFSETQ. The CDR3 coding sequence is TGCGCCAGCACCAAAGAAGCCCGGGACGGCGAAAACATTCAGTACTTC. Encoded protein: CASTKEARDGENIQYF.

This clonotype occurred many times. The chain has TRBV7-2 and TRBJ2-4; 13 bases match TRBD2. Germline-derived CDR1 and CDR2 are SGHTA and FQGNSA. The ends lost 5 bases at V and 2 bases at J; junction bases unmatched: 12. The length of the CDR3 is 19 residues. The DNA of the CDR3 is TGTGCCAGCAGCGCCAGGACTAGCGGGGGCGTGGGGACCAAAAACATTCAGTACTTC. Translated: CASSARTSGGVGTKNIQYF.

This clonotype occurred many times. This chain connects TRBV7-8 to TRBJ1-1; D perhaps matches TRBD1 (6 bases). Trimming took off 1 base at V and 6 bases at J, with 12 bases between the two ends. CDR3 length: 14 residues. CDR1 and CDR2 from the germline V gene are SGHVS and FQNEAQ. The CDR3 region has the DNA TGTGCCAGCAGCTTAGGCAGGGGCAACGCTGAAGCTTTCTTT. It is translated as CASSLGRGNAEAFF.

This clonotype was found many times. The chain recombines TRBV10-3 with TRBJ1-1; D remains ambiguous. CDR3 length: 17 residues. Germline V gives CDR1 ENHRY, CDR2 SYGVKD. Deletions cut 0 bases from V and 1 base from J, with 15 bases between. As DNA, the CDR3 is TGTGCCATCAGTGAGTCGTCCATTGGGTTCCCGAACACTGAAGCTTTCTTT. Its translation: CAISESSIGFPNTEAFF.

This clonotype appeared many times. The chain uses TRBV29-1 and TRBJ2-3; 13 bases fit TRBD2. The CDR3 sequence is 15 residues long. Germline V CDR1 and CDR2: SQVTM, ANQGSEA. J was trimmed by 3 bases and V by 7 bases; bases with no gene match: 7. The CDR3 nucleotides read TGCAGCGCTCAGACTAGCGGGGGGTGGACAGATACGCAGTATTTT. It specifies CSAQTSGGWTDTQYF.

This clonotype was recorded many times. The J gene is TRBJ2-6, the V gene TRBV11-2; D is uncertain. Trimming cost V 6 bases and J 0 bases, with 9 bases left between them. Germline V gives CDR1 SGHAT, CDR2 FQNNGV. The CDR3 has 15 amino acids. The CDR3: CASRRVGSGANVLTF. CDR3 in DNA: TGTGCCAGCAGAAGGGTGGGCTCTGGGGCCAACGTCCTGACTTTC.

This clonotype was seen at least ten times. One end of the junction is discordant with germline, which a read error may explain. The J gene is TRBJ2-3, the V gene TRBV10-2; TRBD2 is a possible D gene (5 bases). The CDR3 covers 14 residues. The V gene's germline CDR1 is WSHSY and CDR2 SAAADI. The CDR3 DNA is TGCGCCAGCACTGAGAATCTAGGCGGGGATACGCAGTATTTT. Its translation is CASTENLGGDTQYF.

Ten or more counts support this clonotype. This sequence joins TRBV5-1 and TRBJ2-5; 7 bases align to TRBD1. The germline gives CDR1 SGHRS, CDR2 YFSETQ. There are 17 residues in the CDR3. V shed 2 bases, J shed 0 bases, and the junction held 10 bases outside the gene matches. The chain's CDR3 is CASSFTLQGRYQETQYF. In nucleotides, the CDR3 is TGCGCCAGCAGCTTCACACTACAGGGGCGGTACCAAGAGACCCAGTACTTC.

This clonotype was found many times. The chain couples TRBV5-6 to TRBJ2-1; 9 bases are a match to TRBD2. Germline CDR1 is SGHDT and CDR2 is YYEEEE. This CDR3 spans 15 amino acids. V lost 4 bases, J lost 4 bases, and 6 bases stayed unmatched. The CDR3 bases are TGTGCCAGCAGCCCCTGGCGGGGGGGTTACAATGAGCAGTTCTTC. Translating it yields CASSPWRGGYNEQFF.

This clonotype was recorded at least ten times. The chain recombines TRBV6-6 with TRBJ2-1, with D perhaps given as TRBD1 or TRBD2 (5 bases each). This CDR3 spans 15 amino acids. Germline V gene sequence: CDR1 MNHNY, CDR2 SVGAGI (reference sequence). Trimming removed 6 bases from V and 4 bases from J, with 16 bases in between. CDR3 bases: TGTGCCAGCAGGAGTGGGGCGCGGAGGTACAATGAGCAGTTCTTC. It is translated as CASRSGARRYNEQFF.